This passage covers 4 T cell receptor beta chains from one sample sequenced in a study of HIV-infected patients and healthy controls (dated by TCRdb to the mid-2010s). The library was prepared using 5' RACE. The reads were generated on an Illumina MiSeq. Using SuperScript III with primers targeting the alpha and beta constant regions, 400 to 550 ng of RNA was reverse transcribed. Separate alpha and beta chain libraries were generated by chain-specific third strand synthesis with multiplexing indices. TCRdb reran the public reads through fastp at Q25 and MiXCR, keeping productive beta chains. Identical CDR3 proteins give one entry, which carries the most common genes and DNA. In this sample the table shows some 10,000 distinct CDR3 sequences, around 5.4% of which occur a single time. The ten largest make up around 30% of the sample. The study collected follow-up blood from HIV-infected patients roughly three months, about 14 weeks, after antiretroviral therapy began. Whole blood was used without fractionating the cells, so the repertoire represented all peripheral T cells without sorting.

Specimen: blood, collected during antiretroviral therapy. The receptors stem from an adult with HIV infection. The donor label of this sample is uncertain.

This clonotype is labeled as medium-sized. J is TRBJ2-1 and V is TRBV7-9, with 8 bases lining up with TRBD1. The germline V gene encodes CDR1 SEHNR and CDR2 FQNEAQ (reference sequence). J gave up 3 bases and V 1 base, and 8 bases lay outside the gene matches. The length of the CDR3 is 17 residues. The CDR3 bases are TGTGCCAGCAGCTTAGATAGTCGGGACAGGATCTACAATGAGCAGTTCTTC. Protein product: CASSLDSRDRIYNEQFF.

This clonotype was recorded many times. V gene TRBV19 combines with J gene TRBJ2-3; maybe TRBD2 (5 bases). CDR1 is LNHDA and CDR2 is SQIVND in the germline V gene (reference sequence). Between the trimmed V and J ends, which lost 1 base and 0 bases, there was a span of 11 bases. The CDR3 runs to 16 residues. DNA of the CDR3: TGTGCCAGTAGTATAGCTGCGGAGGTTAGCACAGATACGCAGTATTTT. It is translated as CASSIAAEVSTDTQYF.

This clonotype was picked up a small number of times. The chain combines TRBV12-3 or TRBV12-4 with TRBJ1-1; unclear D gene. The CDR3 has 13 residues. V lost 8 bases and J 4 bases, leaving 14 bases between the germline ends. The CDR3 region is CASGRDGGTEAFF. As DNA, the CDR3 is TGTGCCAGCGGGAGAGACGGCGGCACTGAAGCTTTCTTT.

This clonotype was found many times. This chain uses TRBV5-1 with TRBJ2-3, with 11 positions matching TRBD2. The germline V gene has CDR1 SGHRS and CDR2 YFSETQ. Unmatched junction bases numbered 13, after V lost 4 bases and J lost 0 bases. This CDR3 has 19 residues. CDR3 in DNA: TGCGCCAGCAGCCTGGACCCTCTAGCGGGAGGCTTAAGCACAGATACGCAGTATTTT. It specifies CASSLDPLAGGLSTDTQYF.